The 18 T cell receptor beta chains in this list originate from one sample, sequenced in a study of type 1 regulatory T cells. TCRdb reanalysed the reads using MiXCR and keeps one entry per CDR3 protein. The sample has about 18,000 distinct CDR3 sequences, 9.5% to 13% seen once; the top ten hold 2.8%. Specimen: CD4+ T cells, either the whole sample or a sorted fraction (not recorded which). These receptors originate from a human donor in good health.

This clonotype was seen only a few times. The chain couples TRBV5-4 to TRBJ1-2, with D possibly TRBD1 on 5 matching bases. Germline V CDR1 and CDR2: SGHNT, YYREEE (reference sequence). Trimming left V 4 bases short and J 3 bases short, with 13 bases between. CDR3 size: 14 residues. The CDR3 nucleotides read TGTGCCAGCAGCGTGGCCGGGGACCACTATGGCTACACCTTC. Translation: CASSVAGDHYGYTF.

This clonotype was counted a few times. This CDR3 is CAWSAWAEAFF. CDR3 nucleotides: TGTGCCTGGAGTGCATGGGCGGAAGCTTTCTTT. J is TRBJ1-1 and V is TRBV30; no definite D call. Germline V gives CDR1 GTSNPN, CDR2 SVGIG (reference sequence). The CDR3 loop spans 11 amino acids. Trimming pared 1 base from V and 8 bases from J, leaving 8 bases between.

V and J are TRBV12-2 and TRBJ1-5. TRBV12-2 is a listed pseudogene. The CDR3 is 15 residues long. In DNA, the CDR3 is TGTGCAAGTCGCTTAGACCCAGAGGATGTTCAGCCCCAGCATTTT. Translating gives CASRLDPEDVQPQHF.

By share, this clonotype counts as medium-sized. The rearrangement links TRBV6-2 or TRBV6-3 to TRBJ2-1; D gene unclear. The ends were cut back, 4 bases at V and 6 bases at J, with 4 bases in the middle. This CDR3 comprises 11 residues. The germline gives CDR1 MNHEY, CDR2 SVGEGT. CDR3 loop: CASSLANEQFF. CDR3 in DNA: TGTGCCAGCAGTTTGGCCAATGAGCAGTTCTTC.

This clonotype was seen more than once but under ten times. The chain carries TRBV25-1 and TRBJ2-7; D might be TRBD1 (6 bases). The CDR3 extends over 11 amino acids. V gave up 7 bases and J gave up 3 bases, with 7 bases separating them. CDR1 and CDR2 (germline): MGHDK, SYGVNS. The CDR3 nucleotides read TGTGCCAGCAAGGGGGTCTACGAGCAGTACTTC. Protein product: CASKGVYEQYF.

This clonotype has more than one count but fewer than ten. The rearrangement uses TRBV10-3 and TRBJ2-6, with a tentative D call TRBD2 (5 bases). V gave up 4 bases and J gave up 3 bases, with 10 bases separating them. This CDR3 spans 15 amino acids. Germline CDR1 ENHRY, CDR2 SYGVKD. The CDR3 here is CAISGGVFGANVLTF. The CDR3 DNA follows: TGTGCCATCAGTGGGGGAGTTTTTGGGGCCAACGTCCTGACTTTC.

This clonotype was counted many times. The CDR3 sequence is CATRLAGSPEQYF. For the CDR3, the DNA is TGTGCCACCCGGTTGGCGGGATCCCCCGAGCAGTACTTC. V is TRBV12-3 or TRBV12-4 and J is TRBJ2-7, with D possibly TRBD2 on 6 matching bases. Trimming took 10 bases from V and 6 from J, leaving 19 bases between them. The CDR3 extends over 13 amino acids.

Ten or more counts support this clonotype. The V call is TRBV29-1, the J call TRBJ2-1; 9 bases match TRBD1. The CDR3 is 13 residues long. The germline gives CDR1 SQVTM, CDR2 ANQGSEA. J was trimmed by 9 bases and V by 5 bases; bases with no gene match: 8. Here the CDR3 reads CSVHRGRLAEQFF. The CDR3 bases are TGCAGCGTTCACAGGGGGCGTCTTGCTGAGCAGTTCTTC.

The rearrangement joins TRBV5-6 to TRBJ1-2, with a tentative D call TRBD1 (5 bases). The germline V and J ends were trimmed by 6 bases and 2 bases, with 14 bases remaining between them. The CDR3 spans 14 residues. The germline CDR1 and CDR2 sequences are SGHDT and YYEEEE. CDR3 bases: TGTGCCAGCATCCGGGCAGGGCTGAACTATGGCTACACCTTC. Translated, it gives CASIRAGLNYGYTF.

The genes are TRBV7-2 and TRBJ1-2, with TRBD1 matching over 7 bases. The CDR3 runs to 14 residues. The J segment lost 4 bases and the V segment lost 1 base, leaving 3 bases of the junction unmatched. Germline V gene lookup returns CDR1 SGHTA and CDR2 FQGNSA. DNA of the CDR3: TGTGCCAGCAGCTTAGACGGGACAGCCTATGGCTACACCTTC. Amino acids: CASSLDGTAYGYTF.

This clonotype was detected many times. The rearrangement links TRBV7-9 to TRBJ2-5; D ambiguous. The germline gives CDR1 SEHNR, CDR2 FQNEAQ (reference sequence). V gave up 5 bases and J gave up 9 bases, with 19 bases separating them. CDR3 length: 14 residues. CDR3 residues: CASSQPGSTRSQYF. The CDR3 region has the DNA TGTGCCAGCAGCCAACCAGGTTCCACTCGTTCCCAGTACTTC.

This clonotype was counted at least ten times. The chain carries TRBV20-1 and TRBJ2-7; 10 bases agree with TRBD2. With V trimmed by 3 bases and J by 3 bases, 8 bases remained unmatched. This CDR3 is built from 15 residues. Germline CDR1 and CDR2: DFQATT and SNEGSKA (reference sequence). CDR3 region: CSARITAGGLYEQYF. CDR3 coding DNA: TGCAGTGCTAGGATCACAGCGGGAGGGCTCTACGAGCAGTACTTC.

This clonotype has a count of ten or more. J is TRBJ1-1 and V is TRBV7-9; 10 bases fit TRBD1. The CDR3 is made up of 15 amino acids. CDR1 is SEHNR and CDR2 is FQNEAQ in the germline V gene (reference sequence). Unmatched junction bases numbered 3, after V lost 5 bases and J lost 0 bases. The CDR3 reads CASSPGQGVNTEAFF. Here the CDR3 DNA reads TGTGCCAGCAGCCCTGGACAGGGGGTGAACACTGAAGCTTTCTTT.

The chain combines TRBV29-1 with TRBJ2-7; 13 bases match TRBD2. Trimming cost V 6 bases and J 2 bases; bases outside gene matches: 4. The CDR3 spans 14 residues. The germline gives CDR1 SQVTM, CDR2 ANQGSEA. CDR3 loop: CSVETSGRPYEQYF. CDR3 DNA sequence: TGCAGCGTGGAGACTAGCGGGAGGCCCTACGAGCAGTACTTC.

Ten or more counts support this clonotype. The gene calls are TRBV10-3 and TRBJ2-3; TRBD2 matches at 9 bases. Trimming removed 7 bases from V and 8 bases from J; junction bases left unmatched: 13. The length of the CDR3 is 15 residues. Germline V CDR1 and CDR2: ENHRY, SYGVKD. The DNA for the CDR3 is TGTGCCATCATCGCGGGAGGGTCGTATTCGGGTACGCAGTATTTT. The encoded protein is CAIIAGGSYSGTQYF.

This clonotype showed up many times. The V and J genes are TRBV29-1 and TRBJ2-1, with TRBD2 as a possible D gene (6 bases). V lost 7 bases and J 6 bases, leaving 13 bases between the germline ends. There are 12 residues in the CDR3. From germline, CDR1 is SQVTM and CDR2 ANQGSEA. CDR3 in DNA: TGCAGCGGGTCCGGGAGTATCAATGAGCAGTTCTTC. Its translation: CSGSGSINEQFF.

By its share, this clonotype is medium-sized. This chain links TRBV5-1 with TRBJ2-7; the match to TRBD1 covers 7 bases. Trimming at V came to 0 bases and at J to 2 bases, leaving 5 bases not matched to a gene. Germline CDR1 is SGHRS and CDR2 is YFSETQ. This CDR3 is 15 amino acids long. The CDR3 coding sequence is TGCGCCAGCAGCTTGGCCCAGGGGGTTGCCTACGAGCAGTACTTC. Residues: CASSLAQGVAYEQYF. Full variable domain (outside the CDR3, taken from reference TRBV5-1 and TRBJ2-7): KAGVTQTPRYLIKTRGQQVTLSCSPISGHRSVSWYQQTPGQGLQFLFEYFSETQRNKGNFPGRFSGRQFSNSRSEMNVSTLELGDSALYLCASSLAQGVAYEQYFGPGTRLTVT.

Many counts were recorded for this clonotype. This chain joins TRBV9 and TRBJ2-2, with TRBD1 identical over 7 bases. CDR1 and CDR2 (germline): SGDLS, YYNGEE. The CDR3 consists of 14 residues. Trimming at V came to 5 bases and at J to 8 bases, leaving 9 bases not matched to a gene. CDR3 residues: CASRMTGPRGELFF. In DNA, the CDR3 is TGTGCCAGCAGAATGACAGGGCCACGGGGGGAGCTGTTTTTT.